Presented here are 21 T cell receptor beta chains from one specimen sequenced in a study of beta chain features in type 1 diabetes. The sequenced template was cDNA made from the entire isolated RNA. Libraries were prepared by immunoSEQ multiplex PCR; TCRdb keeps only in-frame clonotypes and omits some of them. Here the sample spans 250,000 or so clones, roughly 30% being singletons. Material: central memory CD4+ T cells from blood. The receptor source for this set is a man aged 25-40 years in good health.

This clone was recorded a few times. This sequence joins TRBV6-1 and TRBJ2-3; maybe TRBD2 (6 bases). Between the trimmed V and J ends, which lost 5 bases and 2 bases, there was a span of 8 bases. The CDR3 runs to 13 residues. Germline lookup yields CDR1 MNHNS and CDR2 SASEGT. CDR3 sequence (DNA): TGTGCCAGCAGTCGGGACTTCACAGATACGCAGTATTTT. Protein sequence: CASSRDFTDTQYF.

This clone came up once. J is TRBJ2-2 and V is TRBV9; D gene unclear. The CDR3 runs 16 residues. The germline CDR1 and CDR2 sequences are SGDLS and YYNGEE. V lost 0 bases to trimming and J lost 0 bases, with 9 bases between them. This chain's CDR3 is CASSVGGLANTGELFF. DNA of the CDR3: TGTGCCAGCAGCGTAGGTGGGCTAGCGAACACCGGGGAGCTGTTTTTT.

This chain links TRBV7-9 with TRBJ2-7; a weak D match, TRBD2 (6 bases). Trimming removed 5 bases at V and 0 bases at J, with 17 bases between. This CDR3 has 16 amino acids. Germline V gene data show CDR1 as SEHNR and CDR2 as FQNEAQ (reference sequence). The CDR3, as DNA: TGTGCCAGCAGCCGCGGGGAGCGGCACAGCTCCTACGAGCAGTACTTC. It encodes CASSRGERHSSYEQYF.

The chain recombines TRBV27 with TRBJ2-3, with D tentatively TRBD1 (6 bases). V lost 5 bases and J 6 bases, leaving 12 bases between the germline ends. The CDR3 is 13 amino acids. Germline V gives CDR1 MNHEY, CDR2 SMNVEV (reference sequence). In DNA form, the CDR3 reads TGTGCCAGCAGTCCCGCAGGGGAGGATACGCAGTATTTT. It is translated as CASSPAGEDTQYF.

This clone was found many times. The CDR3 spells CSAGQGSGYTF. The CDR3 nucleotides are TGCAGCGCCGGACAGGGCAGCGGCTACACCTTC. The gene calls are TRBV29-1 and TRBJ1-2; TRBD1 agrees at 8 bases. Looked up from germline, CDR1 is SQVTM and CDR2 is ANQGSEA. With 7 bases clipped from V and 8 bases from J, the junction kept 6 bases outside the gene matches. The CDR3 sequence is 11 residues long.

CDR3 bases: TGTGCCAGCACCCTAGCGGGAGGAGGGTACGAGCAGTACTTC. Translation gives CASTLAGGGYEQYF. The V call is TRBV13, the J call TRBJ2-7, with 11 bases matching TRBD2. There are 14 residues in the CDR3. Trimming at V came to 7 bases and at J to 4 bases, leaving 6 bases not matched to a gene. Germline V lookup: CDR1 PRHDT, CDR2 FYEKMQ (reference sequence). Drawing the rest from reference TRBV13 and TRBJ2-7, the complete variable domain is AAGVIQSPRHLIKEKRETATLKCYPIPRHDTVYWYQQGPGQDPQFLISFYEKMQSDKGSIPDRFSAQQFSDYHSELNMSSLELGDSALYFCASTLAGGGYEQYFGPGTRLTVT.

The rearrangement links TRBV4-2 to TRBJ1-1, with D tentatively TRBD1 (6 bases). The V gene's germline CDR1 is LGHNA and CDR2 YNFKEQ. The CDR3 is 14 residues long. Between the trimmed V and J ends, which lost 1 base and 4 bases, there was a span of 10 bases. In nucleotides, the CDR3 is TGTGCCAGCAGCCAAGGGGGGCAAGGCACTGAAGCTTTCTTT. It yields the protein CASSQGGQGTEAFF.

The J gene is TRBJ2-3, the V gene TRBV18, with 7 bases identical to TRBD1. Germline V gene data show CDR1 as KGHSH and CDR2 as LQKENI. V shed 3 bases, J shed 8 bases, and the junction held 11 bases outside the gene matches. CDR3 length: 15 amino acids. The CDR3 spells CASSPAGTVRGTQYF. The DNA of the CDR3 is TGTGCCAGCTCACCTGCCGGGACAGTTCGGGGTACGCAGTATTTT.

The chain carries TRBV30 and TRBJ2-7, with D possibly TRBD2 on 6 matching bases. This CDR3 spans 11 amino acids. The V end was cut by 3 bases, the J end by 4 bases, with 7 bases between. The germline CDR1 and CDR2 sequences are GTSNPN and SVGIG (reference sequence). CDR3 DNA: TGTGCCTGGAGGGGGGGATACGAGCAGTACTTC. Translated, it gives CAWRGGYEQYF.

In this sample, this clone turned up many times. The chain carries TRBV7-2 and TRBJ2-5; 9 nucleotides line up with TRBD1. The ends lost 4 bases at V and 6 bases at J; junction bases unmatched: 12. In germline, CDR1 is SGHTA, CDR2 FQGNSA. This CDR3 has 16 amino acids. The CDR3 reads CASSSRDREWEKTQYF. The CDR3 DNA sequence: TGTGCCAGCAGCTCCCGGGACAGGGAGTGGGAAAAGACCCAGTACTTC.

This clone was seen a handful of times. Distinct nucleotide sequences in the sample also encode this CDR3. J is TRBJ2-1 and V is TRBV7-2, with 8 positions matching TRBD2. The trim removed 1 base at V and 5 bases at J, leaving 4 bases unmatched. The CDR3 totals 15 residues. Germline values: CDR1 SGHTA, CDR2 FQGNSA. The CDR3 region has the DNA TGTGCCAGCAGCTTAGTGGTAGCGGGGAACAATGAGCAGTTCTTC. Amino acid sequence: CASSLVVAGNNEQFF.

The chain employs TRBV10-3 and TRBJ2-7; 8 bases line up with TRBD1. The CDR3 covers 12 residues. V shed 10 bases and J 2 bases; nucleotides not matched to a gene: 4. Germline-derived CDR1 and CDR2 are ENHRY and SYGVKD. The CDR3 coding sequence is TGTGCCACGGGACAGGAGCCCTACGAGCAGTACTTC. As protein: CATGQEPYEQYF.

The CDR3 DNA reads TGTGCCAGCTCACCACAGGGGGCGAGCACTGAAGCTTTCTTT. Its translation: CASSPQGASTEAFF. The chain has TRBV18 and TRBJ1-1; 7 nucleotides agree with TRBD1. J was trimmed by 4 bases and V by 1 base; bases with no gene match: 3. CDR1 and CDR2 from the germline V gene are KGHSH and LQKENI. This CDR3 spans 14 amino acids.

This clone was seen more than once but under ten times. V and J are TRBV6-5 and TRBJ2-3, with 11 bases fitting TRBD2. Looked up from germline, CDR1 is MNHEY and CDR2 is SVGAGI. V shed 7 bases, J shed 3 bases, and the junction held 3 bases outside the gene matches. This CDR3 comprises 14 residues. This CDR3 is CASTVAGGTDTQYF. The CDR3 coding sequence is TGTGCCAGCACGGTAGCGGGAGGGACAGATACGCAGTATTTT.

This clone was counted only a few times. V usage is TRBV9 and J usage is TRBJ2-5; D call uncertain. Germline V lookup: CDR1 SGDLS, CDR2 YYNGEE. The CDR3 is 12 amino acids. Trimming took 4 bases from V and 5 from J, leaving 9 bases between them. In DNA, the CDR3 is TGTGCCAGCAGCTCCAACCCTGAGACCCAGTACTTC. This gives the protein CASSSNPETQYF.

The chain combines TRBV14 with TRBJ2-7; D not certain. The V and J ends lost 5 bases and 6 bases respectively, with 14 bases between them. The germline V gene has CDR1 SGHDN and CDR2 FVKESK. The CDR3 is 13 amino acids. For the CDR3, the DNA is TGTGCCAGCAGCTGGACCCTTTCGGGCGAGCAGTACTTC. As protein: CASSWTLSGEQYF.

The V gene is TRBV5-4, the J gene TRBJ2-6; D is uncertain. The CDR3 covers 15 residues. Germline CDR1 is SGHNT and CDR2 is YYREEE (reference sequence). V was clipped by 4 bases and J by 0 bases, with 8 bases between them. CDR3 residues: CASSHDYSGANVLTF. The CDR3 nucleotides read TGTGCCAGCAGCCATGATTACTCTGGGGCCAACGTCCTGACTTTC.

The V and J genes are TRBV27 and TRBJ2-7; tentatively, D is TRBD1 (6 bases). The germline V and J ends were trimmed by 4 bases and 3 bases, with 10 bases remaining between them. CDR1 and CDR2 from the germline V gene are MNHEY and SMNVEV (reference sequence). The CDR3 spans 13 residues. The CDR3 DNA is TGTGCCAGCAGTTACGGACAGAACTACGAGCAGTACTTC. Translating it yields CASSYGQNYEQYF.

This clone was seen more than once but under ten times. J is TRBJ2-1 and V is TRBV7-2; 10 nucleotides match TRBD2. Germline values: CDR1 SGHTA, CDR2 FQGNSA. The CDR3 spans 16 residues. Trimming took 1 base from V and 6 from J; bases not matched to a gene: 6. CDR3 sequence: CASSLVFTSGANEQFF. The CDR3 region has the DNA TGTGCCAGCAGCTTAGTATTCACTAGCGGGGCCAATGAGCAGTTCTTC.

The rearrangement links TRBV30 to TRBJ1-2, with 9 bases lining up with TRBD1. Germline CDR1 and CDR2: GTSNPN and SVGIG (reference sequence). The CDR3 runs 14 residues. J lost 8 bases, V lost 4 bases, and 11 bases had no gene match. CDR3 DNA: TGTGCCTGGAACGTTCTACAGGGGGCGGAAGGCTACACCTTC. Translation gives CAWNVLQGAEGYTF.

This clone was counted only a few times. This rearrangement joins TRBV28 to TRBJ1-3; 7 positions agree with TRBD1. The V gene's germline CDR1 is MDHEN and CDR2 SYDVKM. The CDR3 is 13 amino acids. Trimming removed 7 bases from V and 3 bases from J; junction bases left unmatched: 3. The CDR3 DNA follows: TGTGCCAGCACAGGGGGTGGTGGAAACACCATATATTTT. This sequence encodes CASTGGGGNTIYF. The full variable domain, in which reference TRBV28 and TRBJ1-3 provide the parts outside the CDR3, is DVKVTQSSRYLVKRTGEKVFLECVQDMDHENMFWYRQDPGLGLRLIYFSYDVKMKEKGDIPEGYSVSREKKERFSLILESASTNQTSMYLCASTGGGGNTIYFGEGSWLTVV.